The next 4 T cell receptor beta chains were all read from a single sample in a study of Graves' ophthalmopathy and Graves' hyperthyroidism. Amplified TCR beta CDR3 regions were obtained using RNA transcripts as template. Scientists carried out first-round RT-PCR using HTBI primers and then a second-round multiplex PCR. Via MiXCR, TCRdb re-called the multiplex PCR reads, giving one row per CDR3 protein. This repertoire shows 900,000 to 1,200,000 distinct CDR3 sequences, about two fifths found once; its top ten account for 11%. The sample consisted of peripheral blood or thyroid tissue (not recorded which). These receptors all stem from an adult man with Graves' hyperthyroidism.

This clonotype was recorded many times. The chain combines TRBV2 with TRBJ1-6; 11 bases fit TRBD1. Germline CDR1 SNHLY, CDR2 FYNNEI. The CDR3 runs to 15 residues. V shed 7 bases, J shed 4 bases, and the junction held 3 bases outside the gene matches. The CDR3 region has the DNA TGTGCCAGCACCCGGGACAGGGGGTATAATTCACCCCTCCACTTT. Translating gives CASTRDRGYNSPLHF.

This clonotype was picked up a small number of times. The rearrangement uses TRBV6-6 and TRBJ1-1, with no clear D. CDR1 is MNHNY, CDR2 SVGAGI, per germline (reference sequence). The V gene lost 9 bases and the J gene lost 1 base, with 21 bases spanning the gap. This CDR3 has 16 residues. The CDR3 nucleotides read TGTGCCAGTTTTCCCACCACGGCGGACCGGAACACTGAAGCTTTCTTT. It yields the protein CASFPTTADRNTEAFF.

The CDR3 region has the DNA TGTGCCACCCAAACAGGCGTAACTAGCGGGAGCTACAATGAGCAGTTCTTC. Residues: CATQTGVTSGSYNEQFF. The chain couples TRBV24-1 to TRBJ2-1, with TRBD2 matching 11 bases. Trimming cost V 9 bases and J 3 bases; bases outside gene matches: 12. This CDR3 comprises 17 residues. In germline, CDR1 is KGHDR, CDR2 SFDVKD.

This clonotype was seen ten or more times. The V call is TRBV7-3, the J call TRBJ2-5, with D unresolved. The germline V gene has CDR1 SGHTA and CDR2 FQGTGA. The V gene lost 0 bases and the J gene lost 5 bases, with 10 bases spanning the gap. The CDR3 is made up of 14 amino acids. As DNA, the CDR3 is TGTGCCAGCAGCTTAACCCCGGACCGCGAGACCCAGTACTTC. This codes for CASSLTPDRETQYF.